The clone carrying this T cell receptor beta chain was detected only once. Its antigen is currently unknown. The sample belongs to a study of cytomegalovirus exposure and HLA in healthy donors. Study-level points and caveats: High sensitivity and specificity were reportedly achieved when the classifier diagnosed cytomegalovirus status.

V was pared by 0 bases and J by 9 bases, with 10 bases between. Germline CDR1 reads SGDLS; CDR2 reads YYNGEE. The CDR3 spans 13 residues. PCR amplification relied on 60 Vbeta primers (plus 13 Jbeta primers). The data were produced by immunoSEQ multiplex PCR, yet TCRdb's version contains in-frame clones alone and is incomplete. The data hold 60,000 or so clones, with about 79% observed a single time. This clonotype was sampled from a man aged 35 to 55 in good health and CMV-seronegative. The sequenced sample consisted of PBMCs. V is TRBV9 and J is TRBJ2-1, with no clear D. CDR3 DNA: TGTGCCAGCAGCGTAGAGTTTTCCAGTGAGCAGTTCTTC. As protein: CASSVEFSSEQFF.